The clone carrying this T cell receptor beta chain was seen a single time. The germline V gene has CDR1 MNHNS and CDR2 SASEGT. CDR3 length equals 14 residues. The J segment lost 6 bases and the V segment lost 4 bases, leaving 8 bases of the junction unmatched. This entry is derived from a study of cytomegalovirus exposure and HLA in healthy donors. PCR used 60 Vbeta primers and 13 Jbeta primers. The assay was immunoSEQ multiplex PCR, and TCRdb's table has in-frame clones only and misses some. The profile covers around 63,000 clones, with about three quarters appearing a single time and 9.7% taken by the ten largest.

V and J are TRBV6-1 and TRBJ2-7, with 8 positions matching TRBD1. Material: PBMCs. The clonotype was recovered from a man aged 35-49 years in good health and CMV-seronegative. The CDR3 sequence: CASSVRTGLGEQYF. CDR3 nucleotides: TGTGCCAGCAGTGTCCGGACAGGGTTGGGCGAGCAGTACTTC.